The following is a T cell receptor (beta chain) sequence with its context. Method: immunoSEQ multiplex PCR; TCRdb's copy keeps in-frame clones and lacks some. The sample contains approximately 130,000 clones, around three quarters of which appear only once. The data derive from a study of blood T cell repertoires in COVID-19. There are 18 residues in the CDR3. Germline CDR1 and CDR2: LNHDA and SQIVND (reference sequence). V lost 4 bases to trimming and J lost 2 bases; unmatched junction nucleotides: 7. This chain joins TRBV19 and TRBJ2-2; 13 nucleotides match TRBD2. Sequenced input: peripheral blood. The receptor comes from a human donor in a cohort sampled during active COVID-19. CDR3 loop: CASSTPRLAGGNTGELFF. CDR3 nucleotides: TGTGCCAGTAGTACCCCAAGACTAGCGGGGGGAAACACCGGGGAGCTGTTTTTT.